What follows are 9 T cell receptor beta chains derived from one specimen sequenced in a study of blood T cell repertoires in COVID-19. TCRdb's copy holds only in-frame clones and misses some; the assay was immunoSEQ multiplex PCR. The sample yields more than 95,000 clones, under 80% seen once. The sequenced sample was peripheral blood. The receptors were gathered from a man in his fifties with acute or convalescent COVID-19.

V usage is TRBV29-1 and J usage is TRBJ1-1; 7 bases agree with TRBD1. Germline lookup yields CDR1 SQVTM and CDR2 ANQGSEA. The J segment lost 2 bases and the V segment lost 6 bases, leaving 6 bases of the junction unmatched. This CDR3 spans 13 amino acids. In DNA, the CDR3 is TGCAGCGTCAAGACAGGGATCAACACTGAAGCTTTCTTT. Translating gives CSVKTGINTEAFF.

J is TRBJ2-3 and V is TRBV24-1; 10 bases fit TRBD1. From germline, CDR1 is KGHDR and CDR2 SFDVKD. The CDR3 consists of 16 residues. Germline trimming cut 2 bases from V and 0 bases from J; bases unmatched to any gene: 1. The CDR3 reads CATSDWDRGSTDTQYF. CDR3 sequence (DNA): TGTGCCACCAGTGATTGGGACAGGGGAAGCACAGATACGCAGTATTTT.

The genes are TRBV18 and TRBJ1-2, with D tentatively TRBD1 (5 bases). Looked up from germline, CDR1 is KGHSH and CDR2 is LQKENI. V was cut by 3 bases and J by 4 bases, with 12 bases left in between. The CDR3 sequence is 14 residues long. CDR3 in DNA: TGTGCCAGCTCACCGGGAAGGGGCAGCTATGGCTACACCTTC. Its protein is CASSPGRGSYGYTF.

This chain connects TRBV2 to TRBJ2-7; 7 bases agree with TRBD1. This CDR3 spans 13 amino acids. With V trimmed by 5 bases and J by 5 bases, 6 bases remained unmatched. In germline, CDR1 is SNHLY, CDR2 FYNNEI. DNA of the CDR3: TGTGCCAGCAGTCTAATAGGGGGCAACGAGCAGTACTTC. Its protein is CASSLIGGNEQYF. Together with reference TRBV2 and TRBJ2-7, the CDR3 gives the full variable domain: EPEVTQTPSHQVTQMGQEVILRCVPISNHLYFYWYRQILGQKVEFLVSFYNNEISEKSEIFDDQFSVERPDGSNFTLKIRSTKLEDSAMYFCASSLIGGNEQYFGPGTRLTVT.

The chain combines TRBV27 with TRBJ2-1, with D perhaps TRBD2 (5 bases). V was cut by 1 base and J by 1 base, with 11 bases left in between. Germline V lookup: CDR1 MNHEY, CDR2 SMNVEV (reference sequence). The length of the CDR3 is 16 residues. CDR3 sequence: CASSLFPGTSYNEQFF. Written as DNA, the CDR3 is TGTGCCAGCAGTTTATTTCCGGGAACTTCCTACAATGAGCAGTTCTTC.

The V call is TRBV7-8, the J call TRBJ2-2; the D gene is possibly TRBD1 (5 bases). Germline V CDR1 and CDR2: SGHVS, FQNEAQ. This CDR3 spans 15 amino acids. V dropped 5 bases and J dropped 2 bases, with 12 bases sitting between them. Written as DNA, the CDR3 is TGTGCCAGCAGCCCCCGACAGAGAAACACCGGGGAGCTGTTTTTT. Residues: CASSPRQRNTGELFF.

The chain carries TRBV7-9 and TRBJ2-7; 9 positions agree with TRBD1. CDR1 is SEHNR and CDR2 is FQNEAQ in the germline V gene (reference sequence). The CDR3 sequence is 16 residues long. J lost 2 bases, V lost 5 bases, and 10 bases had no gene match. CDR3 loop: CASSPLTGTGPYEQYF. The DNA of the CDR3 is TGTGCCAGCAGCCCTCTGACCGGGACAGGGCCCTACGAGCAGTACTTC.

The chain employs TRBV6-2 or TRBV6-3 and TRBJ2-5, with 10 bases matching TRBD2. V dropped 0 bases and J dropped 4; count of bases not matched to a gene: 2. The CDR3 runs 15 residues. CDR1 is MNHEY and CDR2 is SVGEGT in the germline V gene. DNA of the CDR3: TGTGCCAGCAGTTACTCAGCGGGGGGGCCAGAGACCCAGTACTTC. Protein product: CASSYSAGGPETQYF.

The rearrangement uses TRBV19 and TRBJ2-7; 11 bases line up with TRBD2. Germline V gene sequence: CDR1 LNHDA, CDR2 SQIVND (reference sequence). The CDR3 has 16 residues. V shed 4 bases and J 2 bases; nucleotides not matched to a gene: 7. The CDR3 is CASSSTLAGDPYEQYF. CDR3 bases: TGTGCCAGTAGTAGCACACTAGCGGGAGACCCCTACGAGCAGTACTTC.